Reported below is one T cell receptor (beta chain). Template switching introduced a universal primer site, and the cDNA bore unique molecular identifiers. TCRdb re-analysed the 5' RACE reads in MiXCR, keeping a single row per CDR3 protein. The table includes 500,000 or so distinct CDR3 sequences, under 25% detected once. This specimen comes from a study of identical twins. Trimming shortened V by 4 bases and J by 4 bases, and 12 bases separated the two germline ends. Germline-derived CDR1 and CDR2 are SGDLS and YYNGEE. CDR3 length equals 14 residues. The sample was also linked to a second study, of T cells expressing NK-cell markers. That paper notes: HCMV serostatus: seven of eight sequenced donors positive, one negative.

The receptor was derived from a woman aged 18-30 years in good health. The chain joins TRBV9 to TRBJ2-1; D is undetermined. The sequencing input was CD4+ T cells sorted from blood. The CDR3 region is CASSPLRAYNEQFF. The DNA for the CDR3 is TGTGCCAGCAGCCCTCTAAGAGCTTACAATGAGCAGTTCTTC.